One sample yielded the 8 T cell receptor beta chains listed below, sequenced in a study of blood T cell repertoires in COVID-19. Produced via immunoSEQ multiplex PCR; TCRdb's table is partial and in-frame only. The table shows over 120,000 clones, with 80% to 90% occurring only once. Sequenced material: peripheral blood. All receptors derive from a woman aged 50 to 60 with active or convalescent COVID-19.

CDR3 region: CASSQDRLDVMGGELFF. CDR3 nucleotides: TGTGCCAGCAGCCAAGATCGACTAGATGTCATGGGCGGGGAGCTGTTTTTT. The V call is TRBV3-1 (or the pseudogene TRBV3-2), the J call TRBJ2-2, with D perhaps matching TRBD2 (6 bases). The germline CDR1 and CDR2 sequences are LGHDT and YNNKEL (reference sequence). The CDR3 runs to 17 residues. The V end was cut by 0 bases, the J end by 7 bases, with 18 bases between.

In DNA, the CDR3 is TGTGCCATCAGTGAGAATCAGGGGCGAGAGACCCAGTACTTC. Translated, it gives CAISENQGRETQYF. This chain uses TRBV10-3 with TRBJ2-5; the D gene is possibly TRBD1 (6 bases). This CDR3 is built from 14 residues. CDR1 and CDR2 from the germline V gene are ENHRY and SYGVKD. V was cut by 2 bases and J by 4 bases, with 11 bases left in between.

This rearrangement joins TRBV5-8 to TRBJ1-2, with D possibly matching TRBD1 (5 bases). The CDR3 runs to 14 residues. Germline-derived CDR1 and CDR2 are SGHTS and YDEGEE. The V end lost 0 bases, the J end lost 4 bases, and 10 bases lay between the germline ends. CDR3 region: CASSLGTTAYGYTF. The CDR3 DNA follows: TGTGCCAGCAGCTTGGGGACAACCGCCTATGGCTACACCTTC.

The chain recombines TRBV7-9 with TRBJ2-7; weak D call: TRBD1 (6 bases). Deletions cut 5 bases from V and 5 bases from J, with 10 bases between. Germline lookup yields CDR1 SEHNR and CDR2 FQNEAQ (reference sequence). This CDR3 comprises 12 residues. This chain's CDR3 is CASSRTDHEQYF. The CDR3 DNA follows: TGTGCCAGCAGCCGGACAGATCACGAGCAGTACTTC.

This clone occurred once. This chain joins TRBV4-2 and TRBJ1-4, with 9 positions matching TRBD1. The V gene end was trimmed by 4 bases and the J gene end by 2 bases; junction bases not matched to a gene: 5. CDR1 is LGHNA, CDR2 YNFKEQ, per germline. This CDR3 spans 16 amino acids. The CDR3 sequence is CASSPGQGTTNEKLFF. The CDR3 region has the DNA TGTGCCAGCAGCCCGGGACAGGGAACGACTAATGAAAAACTGTTTTTT.

DNA of the CDR3: TGTGCCAGCAGTTTAGGGGGGGCACATCAGCCCCAGCATTTT. Its protein product is CASSLGGAHQPQHF. The gene calls are TRBV28 and TRBJ1-5, with TRBD1 as a possible D gene (6 bases). The V gene's germline CDR1 is MDHEN and CDR2 SYDVKM. The ends were cut back, 2 bases at V and 5 bases at J, with 10 bases in the middle. There are 14 residues in the CDR3.

The rearrangement uses TRBV30 and TRBJ1-1, with D hard to call. This CDR3 is 19 amino acids long. Per the germline V gene, CDR1 is GTSNPN and CDR2 is SVGIG (reference sequence). V was trimmed by 3 bases and J by 4 bases, leaving 30 bases between them. Written as DNA, the CDR3 is TGTGCCTGGAGAAGGTTAAATCTGCTGGGAGGGAACGTACGCACTGAAGCTTTCTTT. It translates to CAWRRLNLLGGNVRTEAFF.

V gene TRBV27 combines with J gene TRBJ2-7; TRBD2 aligns across 15 bases. The CDR3 length is 16 residues. Unmatched junction bases numbered 9, after V lost 7 bases and J lost 5 bases. CDR1 and CDR2 from the germline V gene are MNHEY and SMNVEV (reference sequence). In DNA form, the CDR3 reads TGTGCCAGCATAAGGACTAGCGGGGGGGCGTCGGACGAGCAGTACTTC. It translates to CASIRTSGGASDEQYF.